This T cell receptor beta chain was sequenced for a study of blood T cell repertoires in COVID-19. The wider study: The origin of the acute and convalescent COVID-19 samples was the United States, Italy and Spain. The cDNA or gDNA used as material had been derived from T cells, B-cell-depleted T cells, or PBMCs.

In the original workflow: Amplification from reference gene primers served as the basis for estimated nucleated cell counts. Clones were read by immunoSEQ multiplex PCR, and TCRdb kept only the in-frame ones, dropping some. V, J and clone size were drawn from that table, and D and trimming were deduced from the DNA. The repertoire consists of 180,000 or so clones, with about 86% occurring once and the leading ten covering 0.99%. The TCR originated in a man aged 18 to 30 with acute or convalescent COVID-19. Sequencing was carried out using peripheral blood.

Here the CDR3 DNA reads TGCAGCGTTCGCAGGACAGGGAACACCGGGGAGCTGTTTTTT. It is translated as CSVRRTGNTGELFF. V gene TRBV29-1 combines with J gene TRBJ2-2; TRBD1 matches at 7 bases. Germline CDR1 reads SQVTM; CDR2 reads ANQGSEA. The V and J ends lost 5 bases and 1 base, in that order; junction bases with no gene match: 4. CDR3 length: 14 amino acids.